Listed here are 24 T cell receptor beta chains from one sample, sequenced in a study. TCRdb independently ran MiXCR on the RT-PCR reads; one entry per CDR3 protein. The table records 650,000 to 800,000 distinct CDR3 sequences, about 14% of them present only once. Input material: memory CD4+ T cells from blood. These TCRs come from a female donor in good health, serving as a healthy control.

This clonotype was observed at least ten times. The CDR3, as DNA: TGCGCCAGCAGCCAAGAGATTGCGAGAAGGGAGACCCAGTACTTC. Its protein product is CASSQEIARRETQYF. This chain links TRBV4-1 with TRBJ2-5; D unresolved. The CDR3 runs 15 residues. Deletions cut 0 bases from V and 5 bases from J, with 13 bases between. CDR1 and CDR2 from the germline V gene are MGHRA and YSYEKL.

V usage is TRBV28 and J usage is TRBJ2-6, with D tentatively TRBD2 (5 bases). Looked up from germline, CDR1 is MDHEN and CDR2 is SYDVKM. The CDR3 consists of 14 residues. V was cut by 8 bases and J by 4 bases, with 12 bases left in between. The DNA for the CDR3 is TGTGCCAGCCTGACGGGGTCAGGGGCCAACGTCCTGACTTTC. Translation gives CASLTGSGANVLTF.

The J gene is TRBJ2-3, the V gene TRBV10-1, with D tentatively TRBD1 (5 bases). The CDR3 runs to 15 residues. The germline gives CDR1 WNHNN, CDR2 SYGVQD (reference sequence). V lost 0 bases, J lost 4 bases, and 11 bases lay in between. CDR3 DNA sequence: TGCGCCAGCAGTGAGTCCTCGATAGGGGCAGATACGCAGTATTTT. Translated, it gives CASSESSIGADTQYF.

V usage is TRBV5-1 and J usage is TRBJ1-4, with TRBD1 matching 9 bases. Trimming cost V 4 bases and J 8 bases; bases outside gene matches: 6. CDR1 and CDR2 from the germline V gene are SGHRS and YFSETQ. This CDR3 has 14 amino acids. Written as DNA, the CDR3 is TGCGCCAGCAGCGCGACAGGGGGAGAGGAAAAACTGTTTTTT. Translating gives CASSATGGEEKLFF.

This clonotype was detected a few times. The chain links TRBV15 to TRBJ2-7, with D perhaps being TRBD1 or TRBD2 (5 bases each). This CDR3 contains 15 residues. Deletions cut 1 base from V and 1 base from J, with 11 bases between. Germline-derived CDR1 and CDR2 are LNHNV and YYDKDF (reference sequence). Here the CDR3 reads CATSRAGTASYEQYF. The DNA of the CDR3 is TGTGCCACCAGCAGAGCGGGGACCGCATCCTACGAGCAGTACTTC.

About this clonotype: One junction end does not reproduce the germline sequence, and a read error may be involved. V and J are TRBV3-1 and TRBJ2-4; TRBD1 is a possible D gene (5 bases). Germline CDR1 is LGHDT and CDR2 is YNNKEL (reference sequence). The CDR3 spans 14 residues. The CDR3 is CASSLVERQGTQYF. The CDR3 DNA is TGTGCCAGCAGTCTGGTGGAGAGGCAGGGCACTCAGTACTTT.

In this sample, this clonotype turned up a few times. This sequence joins TRBV6-2 or TRBV6-3 and TRBJ2-5; the D call may be TRBD1 or TRBD2 (5 bases each). CDR1 and CDR2 (germline): MNHEY, SVGEGT. This CDR3 is 15 amino acids long. The V and J ends lost 5 bases and 2 bases respectively, with 15 bases between them. In DNA, the CDR3 is TGTGCCAGCAGTCCAGGGAGTTCGGGGCAAGAGACCCAGTACTTC. Protein: CASSPGSSGQETQYF.

The rearrangement joins TRBV11-2 to TRBJ2-2; 13 positions match TRBD2. The CDR3 length is 16 residues. The V segment lost 5 bases and the J segment 3 bases; nucleotides outside the gene matches: 3. CDR1 is SGHAT and CDR2 is FQNNGV in the germline V gene. CDR3 nucleotide sequence: TGTGCCAGCAGCCTGGGACTAGCGGGGCACACCGGGGAGCTGTTTTTT. Its translation: CASSLGLAGHTGELFF.

This clonotype was counted a few times. The chain carries TRBV5-8 and TRBJ2-3; D may be TRBD1 (6 bases). Trimming shortened V by 0 bases and J by 2 bases, and 10 bases separated the two germline ends. Germline V CDR1 and CDR2: SGHTS, YDEGEE. The CDR3 spans 15 residues. In DNA form, the CDR3 reads TGTGCCAGCAGCTTGGGCCGACAGGCCACAGATACGCAGTATTTT. Translating gives CASSLGRQATDTQYF.

This clonotype appeared many times. The chain employs TRBV10-3 and TRBJ1-6, with 8 positions matching TRBD1. The CDR3 sequence is 15 residues long. In germline, CDR1 is ENHRY, CDR2 SYGVKD. Trimming took 3 bases from V and 6 from J; bases not matched to a gene: 4. Here the CDR3 reads CAISDHGQGNSPLHF. DNA for the CDR3: TGTGCCATCAGTGACCACGGACAGGGTAATTCACCCCTCCACTTT.

This rearrangement joins TRBV6-2 or TRBV6-3 to TRBJ2-1; 7 bases fit TRBD2. V lost 2 bases, J lost 3 bases, and 13 bases stayed unmatched. Germline-derived CDR1 and CDR2 are MNHEY and SVGEGT. This CDR3 spans 18 amino acids. CDR3 protein: CASSYPRPAGLDYNEQFF. CDR3 nucleotides: TGTGCCAGCAGTTACCCCCGGCCAGCGGGATTAGACTACAATGAGCAGTTCTTC.

This clonotype has more than one count but fewer than ten. CDR3 nucleotide sequence: TGTGCCAGCCAAGACAGTAGGGCTGGATATGGCTACACCTTC. Amino acid sequence: CASQDSRAGYGYTF. V usage is TRBV28 and J usage is TRBJ1-2, with D tentatively TRBD1 (5 bases). The germline V gene encodes CDR1 MDHEN and CDR2 SYDVKM. The ends were cut back, 8 bases at V and 5 bases at J, with 18 bases in the middle. This CDR3 is 14 amino acids long.

This clonotype was detected only a few times. The chain recombines TRBV7-2 with TRBJ2-5; TRBD1 aligns across 7 bases. V was pared by 6 bases and J by 5 bases, with 6 bases of the junction left unmatched. CDR1 is SGHTA, CDR2 FQGNSA, per germline. This CDR3 is 13 amino acids long. The CDR3 DNA reads TGTGCCAGCAGTTCAGTCAGGGGGGAGACCCAGTACTTC. Amino acids: CASSSVRGETQYF.

In this sample, this clonotype turned up many times. CDR3 DNA: TGTGCCAGCAGCCCCGGGACTAGCATGATGAAGACCCAGTACTTC. It codes for CASSPGTSMMKTQYF. The chain employs TRBV12-3 or TRBV12-4 and TRBJ2-5; TRBD2 matches 9 bases. This CDR3 region has 15 residues. The J segment lost 6 bases and the V segment lost 6 bases, leaving 11 bases of the junction unmatched.

This clonotype was seen ten or more times. This chain joins TRBV12-3 or TRBV12-4 and TRBJ2-5; 10 nucleotides line up with TRBD1. CDR3 size: 13 residues. Unmatched junction bases numbered 4, after V lost 7 bases and J lost 5 bases. The CDR3 DNA follows: TGTGCCAGCACCCGGGGACAGGGGGAGACCCAGTACTTC. It encodes CASTRGQGETQYF.

This clonotype was counted between two and nine times. This chain connects TRBV4-3 to TRBJ2-7; D is unresolved. There are 14 residues in the CDR3. V was trimmed by 1 base and J by 2 bases, leaving 9 bases between them. CDR1 and CDR2 from the germline V gene are LGHNA and YSLEER. The CDR3: CASSQGAETYEQYF. DNA of the CDR3: TGCGCCAGCAGCCAAGGGGCAGAAACCTACGAGCAGTACTTC.

The chain recombines TRBV7-9 with TRBJ2-2; 12 bases line up with TRBD1. Per germline, CDR1 SEHNR and CDR2 FQNEAQ (reference sequence). The length of the CDR3 is 17 residues. The trim removed 5 bases at V and 7 bases at J, leaving 11 bases unmatched. In DNA form, the CDR3 reads TGTGCCAGCAGCACCCCCCCGGGACAGGGGGCAGGCGGGGAGCTGTTTTTT. Its protein is CASSTPPGQGAGGELFF.

This clonotype was observed a handful of times. The rearrangement links TRBV2 to TRBJ1-2, with D unclear. This CDR3 is built from 14 residues. Germline loops: CDR1 SNHLY, CDR2 FYNNEI. Trimming removed 4 bases from V and 4 bases from J, with 13 bases in between. Here the CDR3 reads CASSGTAFLYGYTF. CDR3 nucleotide sequence: TGTGCCAGCAGTGGTACAGCATTTCTCTATGGCTACACCTTC.

The chain is built from TRBV5-1 and TRBJ2-7, with D perhaps assigned TRBD1 or TRBD2 (7 bases each). The V and J ends lost 5 bases and 3 bases respectively, with 15 bases between them. The CDR3 spans 14 residues. Per the germline V gene, CDR1 is SGHRS and CDR2 is YFSETQ. This chain's CDR3 is CASSYTGEGYEQYF. In DNA, the CDR3 is TGCGCCAGCAGTTATACAGGGGAGGGCTACGAGCAGTACTTC.

This clonotype was seen more than once but under ten times. The chain combines TRBV7-8 with TRBJ2-1; D is possibly TRBD2 (6 bases). Germline CDR1 and CDR2: SGHVS and FQNEAQ. This CDR3 is built from 16 residues. V gave up 1 base and J gave up 4 bases, with 14 bases separating them. CDR3 residues: CASSLGGGQGYNEQFF. CDR3 sequence (DNA): TGTGCCAGCAGCTTAGGTGGAGGGCAGGGATACAATGAGCAGTTCTTC.

The table lists this clonotype with a few counts. V and J are TRBV4-3 and TRBJ1-4, with 8 bases fitting TRBD1. Per germline, CDR1 LGHNA and CDR2 YSLEER. The V and J ends lost 4 bases and 8 bases, in that order; junction bases with no gene match: 3. This CDR3 has 13 residues. The CDR3 here is CASSLRGREKLFF. CDR3 DNA sequence: TGCGCCAGCAGCCTCAGGGGGCGCGAAAAACTGTTTTTT.

This clonotype was counted only a few times. The chain links TRBV19 to TRBJ2-1; D possibly uses TRBD1 or TRBD2 (6 bases each). V dropped 1 base and J dropped 9 bases, with 10 bases sitting between them. Germline CDR1 is LNHDA and CDR2 is SQIVND (reference sequence). This CDR3 spans 13 amino acids. The CDR3, as DNA: TGTGCCAGTAGTATAGTAGAGGGGGGTGAGCAGTTCTTC. The encoded protein is CASSIVEGGEQFF.

This clonotype occurred a few times. The chain carries TRBV7-2 and TRBJ2-5; the D call may be TRBD1 or TRBD2 (5 bases each). V shed 5 bases and J shed 4 bases, with 14 bases lying between them. Germline loops: CDR1 SGHTA, CDR2 FQGNSA. The CDR3 sequence is 14 residues long. CDR3 nucleotide sequence: TGTGCCAGCAGCCGGGGACCGGCAGGAGAGACCCAGTACTTC. This gives the protein CASSRGPAGETQYF. The full variable domain, in which reference TRBV7-2 and TRBJ2-5 provide the parts outside the CDR3, is GAGVSQSPSNKVTEKGKDVELRCDPISGHTALYWYRQSLGQGLEFLIYFQGNSAPDKSGLPSDRFSAERTGGSVSTLTIQRTQQEDSAVYLCASSRGPAGETQYFGPGTRLLVL.

J is TRBJ1-1 and V is TRBV7-6; 10 bases line up with TRBD1. Germline V lookup: CDR1 SGHVS, CDR2 FNYEAQ. The CDR3 loop spans 16 amino acids. With V trimmed by 2 bases and J by 1 base, 4 bases remained unmatched. The CDR3 nucleotides are TGTGCCAGCAGCTTAAGGACAGGGGGTCCGAACACTGAAGCTTTCTTT. Translation gives CASSLRTGGPNTEAFF.